The 22 T cell receptor beta chains given below trace back to one sample, sequenced in a study of blood T cell repertoires in COVID-19. The table came from immunoSEQ multiplex PCR; TCRdb's copy has only in-frame clones and leaves some out. The table lists about 300,000 clones, approximately 84% of them singletons. Specimen: PBMCs or T cells enriched from blood (not recorded which). The receptors stem from a woman under 30 who had recovered from COVID-19.

This clone was picked up one time. CDR3 region: CASIPGQGKGAFF. The CDR3 nucleotides are TGTGCCAGCATCCCGGGACAGGGAAAAGGAGCTTTCTTT. The chain carries TRBV25-1 and TRBJ1-1; 9 bases agree with TRBD1. The V gene's germline CDR1 is MGHDK and CDR2 SYGVNS. J gave up 10 bases and V 7 bases, and 10 bases lay outside the gene matches. The CDR3 runs to 13 residues.

The chain recombines TRBV27 with TRBJ2-5; perhaps TRBD2 as D (5 bases). Per germline, CDR1 MNHEY and CDR2 SMNVEV (reference sequence). V was pared by 3 bases and J by 5 bases, with 19 bases between. CDR3 length equals 16 residues. The CDR3 loop is CASSFRGLLGRETQYF. The CDR3 DNA reads as TGTGCCAGCAGTTTCCGGGGATTGTTGGGCCGTGAGACCCAGTACTTC.

This sequence joins TRBV1 and TRBJ2-3; TRBD1, the D gene given by the table, was not confirmed from the DNA. TRBV1 is a pseudogene locus. The CDR3 has 16 amino acids. CDR3 nucleotides: TGCACCAGCAGCCAAGATCGGACAGGGGGCGAGGATACGCAGTATTTT. Translation: CTSSQDRTGGEDTQYF.

The genes are TRBV28 and TRBJ2-7, with 8 bases aligning to TRBD1. The length of the CDR3 is 12 residues. V lost 6 bases, J lost 4 bases, and 2 bases stayed unmatched. In germline, CDR1 is MDHEN, CDR2 SYDVKM. CDR3 in amino acids: CASRDRVYEQYF. The CDR3, as DNA: TGTGCCAGCAGGGACAGGGTTTACGAGCAGTACTTC.

The genes are TRBV12-3 or TRBV12-4 and TRBJ2-7; no clear D gene. CDR3 length equals 13 residues. Deletions cut 1 base from V and 7 bases from J, with 11 bases between. The CDR3, as DNA: TGTGCCAGCAGTTTAGGGCAACGCAGGGAGCAGTACTTC. It specifies CASSLGQRREQYF.

This clone was observed once. This sequence joins TRBV9 and TRBJ1-1, with 8 bases lining up with TRBD1. Looked up from germline, CDR1 is SGDLS and CDR2 is YYNGEE. The CDR3 has 13 residues. J gave up 8 bases and V 4 bases, and 7 bases lay outside the gene matches. The chain's CDR3 is CASSPLRDREAFF. The CDR3 region has the DNA TGTGCCAGCAGCCCCCTCCGGGACAGGGAAGCTTTCTTT. The full variable domain, rest sourced from reference TRBV9 and TRBJ1-1, is DSGVTQTPKHLITATGQRVTLRCSPRSGDLSVYWYQQSLDQGLQFLIQYYNGEERAKGNILERFSAQQFPDLHSELNLSSLELGDSALYFCASSPLRDREAFFGQGTRLTVV.

This rearrangement joins TRBV28 to TRBJ1-5; 8 bases fit TRBD1. V lost 4 bases, J lost 6 bases, and 14 bases stayed unmatched. The germline V gene has CDR1 MDHEN and CDR2 SYDVKM. The CDR3 is 17 amino acids. The CDR3 protein is CASSSEGQGGFGQPQHF. In DNA form, the CDR3 reads TGTGCCAGCAGTTCCGAAGGACAGGGAGGTTTCGGTCAGCCCCAGCATTTT. The full variable domain, rest sourced from reference TRBV28 and TRBJ1-5, is DVKVTQSSRYLVKRTGEKVFLECVQDMDHENMFWYRQDPGLGLRLIYFSYDVKMKEKGDIPEGYSVSREKKERFSLILESASTNQTSMYLCASSSEGQGGFGQPQHFGDGTRLSIL.

V usage is TRBV7-9 and J usage is TRBJ1-2; D is unclear. Trimming took 2 bases from V and 6 from J, leaving 13 bases between them. Germline assignment: CDR1 SEHNR and CDR2 FQNEAQ (reference sequence). The CDR3 covers 14 residues. The CDR3 region is CASSLSGSEDGYTF. DNA of the CDR3: TGTGCCAGCAGCTTATCGGGGAGTGAGGATGGCTACACCTTC. Based on the CDR3 plus reference TRBV7-9 and TRBJ1-2, the full variable domain is DTGVSQNPRHKITKRGQNVTFRCDPISEHNRLYWYRQTLGQGPEFLTYFQNEAQLEKSRLLSDRFSAERPKGSFSTLEIQRTEQGDSAMYLCASSLSGSEDGYTFGSGTRLTVV.

The rearrangement links TRBV29-1 to TRBJ1-1; no definite D call. The CDR3 loop spans 15 amino acids. Trimming took off 2 bases at V and 11 bases at J, with 24 bases between the two ends. The V gene's germline CDR1 is SQVTM and CDR2 ANQGSEA. CDR3 sequence reads: CSVEPAAAGPRYAFF. The CDR3 coding sequence is TGCAGCGTTGAACCCGCCGCAGCAGGCCCCAGGTATGCTTTCTTT.

This clone was picked up a small number of times. The chain joins TRBV28 to TRBJ1-3, with D perhaps matching TRBD1 (6 bases). Trimming shortened V by 8 bases and J by 2 bases, and 7 bases separated the two germline ends. This CDR3 region has 12 residues. The V gene's germline CDR1 is MDHEN and CDR2 SYDVKM. The DNA for the CDR3 is TGTGCCAGCCGGACAGCTGGAAACACCATATATTTT. Amino acid sequence: CASRTAGNTIYF.

The chain employs TRBV19 and TRBJ2-7; TRBD1 matches 7 bases. CDR3 length: 15 residues. J lost 1 base, V lost 9 bases, and 12 bases had no gene match. Germline CDR1 and CDR2: LNHDA and SQIVND (reference sequence). The CDR3 loop is CASSPGQVISYEQYF. In DNA form, the CDR3 reads TGTGCCAGCTCCCCCGGACAGGTGATATCCTACGAGCAGTACTTC.

The rearrangement links TRBV7-9 to TRBJ2-3, with a tentative D call TRBD1 (5 bases). Trimming removed 0 bases at V and 0 bases at J, with 16 bases between. The germline V gene encodes CDR1 SEHNR and CDR2 FQNEAQ (reference sequence). The CDR3 contains 18 residues. CDR3 sequence: CASSLADSSLPSTDTQYF. The CDR3 bases are TGTGCCAGCAGCTTAGCTGACAGTAGTCTCCCCAGCACAGATACGCAGTATTTT.

This chain joins TRBV28 and TRBJ1-6; TRBD1 agrees at 8 bases. J gave up 3 bases and V 10 bases, and 8 bases lay outside the gene matches. The V gene's germline CDR1 is MDHEN and CDR2 SYDVKM. The CDR3 contains 15 residues. The CDR3, as DNA: TGTGCCACCAAGACAGGGGCCGTCTATAATTCACCCCTCCACTTT. Protein: CATKTGAVYNSPLHF.

The chain uses TRBV28 and TRBJ1-1, with no clear D. The V end was cut by 4 bases, the J end by 5 bases, with 17 bases between. The CDR3 is made up of 15 amino acids. CDR1 and CDR2 from the germline V gene are MDHEN and SYDVKM. The CDR3 sequence is CASSSSGKYRTEAFF. CDR3 DNA: TGTGCCAGCAGTTCCTCAGGCAAGTACCGGACTGAAGCTTTCTTT.

V and J are TRBV18 and TRBJ1-3; TRBD1 is a possible D gene (5 bases). Germline V gene lookup returns CDR1 KGHSH and CDR2 LQKENI. The CDR3 sequence is 15 residues long. Trimming removed 2 bases at V and 4 bases at J, with 12 bases between. CDR3 DNA: TGTGCCAGCTCACCAGAACGGGGGGAAGGAAACACCATATATTTT. It translates to CASSPERGEGNTIYF.

The chain carries TRBV6-5 and TRBJ2-7, with D hard to call. Germline CDR1 and CDR2: MNHEY and SVGAGI. This CDR3 comprises 12 residues. Between the trimmed V and J ends, which lost 5 bases and 1 base, there was a span of 6 bases. The CDR3 region is CASSSRSYEQYF. The CDR3 coding sequence is TGTGCCAGCAGTAGTCGGTCCTACGAGCAGTACTTC.

V usage is TRBV19 and J usage is TRBJ1-2, with a possible D match to TRBD1 (6 bases). Trimming took off 7 bases at V and 4 bases at J, with 16 bases between the two ends. This CDR3 has 14 residues. The V gene's germline CDR1 is LNHDA and CDR2 SQIVND (reference sequence). CDR3 loop: CASNNLQGAYGYTF. The CDR3, as DNA: TGTGCCAGTAATAACCTACAGGGAGCCTATGGCTACACCTTC.

The CDR3 sequence: CASSFRVSNQPQHF. CDR3 nucleotide sequence: TGTGCCAGCAGCTTTCGGGTAAGCAATCAGCCCCAGCATTTT. The gene calls are TRBV2 and TRBJ1-5; D gene ambiguous. This CDR3 comprises 14 residues. V was shortened by 6 bases and J by 1 base, with 10 bases between the two germline ends. In germline, CDR1 is SNHLY, CDR2 FYNNEI.

The chain is built from TRBV9 and TRBJ1-6; D is undetermined. This CDR3 has 14 residues. Germline V gene lookup returns CDR1 SGDLS and CDR2 YYNGEE. Trimming stripped 4 bases from V and 4 bases from J, with 9 bases between. The CDR3 sequence: CASSPGQYNSPLHF. CDR3 nucleotide sequence: TGTGCCAGCAGCCCTGGGCAGTATAATTCACCCCTCCACTTT.

V gene TRBV19 combines with J gene TRBJ1-1; D unclear. Germline V gives CDR1 LNHDA, CDR2 SQIVND (reference sequence). This CDR3 spans 14 amino acids. The V end was cut by 5 bases, the J end by 6 bases, with 16 bases between. In DNA, the CDR3 is TGTGCCAGTAGTGCTTTCACCAAAGAGTCTGAAGCTTTCTTT. It specifies CASSAFTKESEAFF. The whole variable domain, filled in from reference TRBV19 and TRBJ1-1, reads DGGITQSPKYLFRKEGQNVTLSCEQNLNHDAMYWYRQDPGQGLRLIYYSQIVNDFQKGDIAEGYSVSREKKESFPLTVTSAQKNPTAFYLCASSAFTKESEAFFGQGTRLTVV.

The V call is TRBV30, the J call TRBJ1-6; 8 bases align to TRBD1. CDR3 length: 13 amino acids. Germline loops: CDR1 GTSNPN, CDR2 SVGIG (reference sequence). Trimming removed 3 bases from V and 9 bases from J; junction bases left unmatched: 4. The CDR3 sequence is CAWRGQGASPLHF. DNA for the CDR3: TGTGCCTGGAGGGGTCAGGGGGCTTCACCCCTCCACTTT.

The gene calls are TRBV5-1 and TRBJ1-1; 8 bases fit TRBD1. The trim removed 4 bases at V and 4 bases at J, leaving 6 bases unmatched. Germline-derived CDR1 and CDR2 are SGHRS and YFSETQ. The CDR3 extends over 14 amino acids. The CDR3 loop is CASSADRATTEAFF. The CDR3 DNA follows: TGCGCCAGCAGCGCGGACAGGGCTACCACTGAAGCTTTCTTT.